Given below is one T cell receptor (beta chain) in context. This clonotype is medium-sized (0.01 to 0.1%). The clone's antigen remains unknown. Base qualities were left out, and no much larger clone turns up one base away. The CDR3 holds 16 amino acids from the cysteine to the phenylalanine. The kept DNA is CDR3 alone, 48 bases in frame from the first base. Taken from the germline V gene (reference sequence), the CDR1 and CDR2 loops are WNHNN and SYGVQD. V lost 2 bases and J lost 0 bases; the stretch between them is 11 bases long. This specimen comes from a study of early T cells in non-severe SARS-CoV-2 infection (dated by TCRdb to the early 2020s). The study in broad terms: Because TCR sequencing was done on bulk RNA from unsorted whole blood, the alpha and beta chains could not be paired. Results the study describes overall, beyond this receptor: VDJdb matching was skewed toward anti-spike CD8 responses, so virus-specific expansions were likely underestimated and private and CD4 specificities were missed.

The library was generated by 5' RACE. Instrument on record: NextSeq 500. To correct for sequencing error and PCR bias, the TCR library protocol tagged individual cDNA molecules with unique molecular identifiers. Both TCR alpha and beta chains were sequenced, and tight co-correlation was observed between alpha and beta sequence abundances in each sample. In the paper's pipeline: Decombinator V4 was used to annotate TCR sequences for V gene, J gene and CDR3. TCRs were defined as expanded if a significant change between any two time points was detected under a Poisson model with p below 0.0001. TCR abundances were normalised to the total number of TCRs sequenced per sample and were expressed as counts per million. TRAV1-2 paired with TRAJ12, TRAJ20 or TRAJ33 defined MAIT TCRs, while TRAV10 paired with TRAJ18 defined iNKT TCRs. VDJdb, accessed on 1 November 2021, was searched for TCRs annotated for CMV, EBV and SARS-CoV-2, and TCRs annotated for more than one antigen were excluded. TCRdb reworked the public reads: Q25 trimming with fastp, MiXCR clone assembly, productive beta chains retained. Records with the same CDR3 protein are collapsed into one entry carrying the most frequent genes and DNA. The V and J calls were not made by the authors but by TCRdb's processing. The sample records 25,000 to 35,000 distinct CDR3 sequences, 2.9% of which are singletons. The ten largest clones add up to approximately 0.71% of the sample.

This was a case-control study nested in a cohort of healthcare workers in London, UK, who had nasopharyngeal swab PCR tests and blood samples taken every week. Healthcare workers were enrolled in the week of the UK lockdown, from 23 to 31 March 2020, and were followed every week for up to roughly 15 weeks. Here the chain combines TRBV10-1 and TRBJ2-1; TRBD2 is possibly the D segment (6 matching bases). This clonotype originated in an adult who was a healthcare worker with PCR-confirmed SARS-CoV-2 infection or an uninfected control (not recorded which). The sequencing sample was made of whole blood. The CDR3 reads as follows: CASSEVAGSSYNEQFF. The DNA sequence reads TGCGCCAGCAGTGAGGTGGCGGGGAGCTCCTACAATGAGCAGTTCTTC.